A selection of T cell receptor beta chains follows, all from one sample in a study of radiation and T cells in renal cell carcinoma. Generated by immunoSEQ multiplex PCR, the TCRdb table keeps only in-frame clones and is missing some. There are about 59,000 clones in the sample; over 70% occur only once, and 6% to 9.5% lies in the top ten. This specimen consisted of blood, obtained from a patient whose treatment included radiotherapy and nephrectomy. The receptors originated from a man aged 55-75 years with renal cell carcinoma. The CDR3 runs from the conserved cysteine through the conserved F or W. D genes are given only for firm matches. Size tells how often a clone was seen (once, few, many) or the class of an expanded clone, and some rows leave it out.

>once|TRBJ1-5|TRBD1|TRBV7-8
TGTGCCAGCAGCATACGACAGGGGAGCAGGCCCCAGCATTTT
CASSIRQGSRPQHF
>.|TRBJ1-1|.|TRBV7-3
TGTGCCAGCAGCTTAATCGGGAGCGCAAACACTGAAGCTTTCTTT
CASSLIGSANTEAFF
>.|TRBJ1-4|.|TRBV30
TGTGCCTGGAGTGTCGGACACGGGAATGAAAAACTGTTTTTT
CAWSVGHGNEKLFF
>.|TRBJ2-1|TRBD2|TRBV11-2
TGTGCCAGCAGCCCTAGGGAGTGGCGGGAGTTCCTCTACAATGAGCAGTTCTTC
CASSPREWREFLYNEQFF
>.|TRBJ2-3|.|TRBV6-6
TGTGCCAGCAGTGTCAGGGCGGGCACAGATACGCAGTATTTT
CASSVRAGTDTQYF
>.|TRBJ1-2|.|TRBV6-5
TGTGCCAGTGGGGGGGCCGGCTATGGCTACACCTTC
CASGGAGYGYTF
>.|TRBJ2-3|TRBD2|TRBV5-1
TGCGCCAGCAGCTTGGTTTTCGGAATAGCGGGGGGGCGCGTGGATACGCAGTATTTT
CASSLVFGIAGGRVDTQYF
>few|TRBJ1-1|.|TRBV6-6
TGTGCCAGCTGGGGGTTCACTGAAGCTTTCTTT
CASWGFTEAFF
>.|TRBJ1-2|.|TRBV19
TGTGCCAGTAGCCCCGAGGGCGACTATGGCTACACCTTC
CASSPEGDYGYTF
>.|TRBJ2-1|.|TRBV6-1
TGTGCCAGCAGTGAACAGCCGGGTTACGACAATGAGCAGTTCTTC
CASSEQPGYDNEQFF
>once|TRBJ1-4|TRBD1|TRBV6-1
TGTGCCAGCAGTGGGGGGAGACAGGGGAATGAAAAACTGTTTTTT
CASSGGRQGNEKLFF
>.|TRBJ1-3|.|TRBV10-1
TGCGCCAGCAGTGACCCGACAGTCTCTGGAAACACCATATATTTT
CASSDPTVSGNTIYF
>.|TRBJ2-5|.|TRBV11-2
TGTGCCAGCAGCTTAGATCCAGCCAGAGGGGAGACCCAGTACTTC
CASSLDPARGETQYF
>once|TRBJ2-3|.|TRBV5-6
TGTGCCAGCAGCTTAACAGGGTACGGCACAGATACGCAGTATTTT
CASSLTGYGTDTQYF
>.|TRBJ2-3|.|TRBV29-1
TGCAGCGTTGATCGCAGGGGAGACTATAGCGGCGGGCAGTATTTT
CSVDRRGDYSGGQYF
>.|TRBJ1-2|TRBD1|TRBV19
TGTGCCAGTAGTATAGGCCCGGGACAGGGGATCGCCACCTTC
CASSIGPGQGIATF
>.|TRBJ1-5|.|TRBV2
TGTGCCAGCAGTGAAGCCGGGGAGAGATGGGAGCCCCAGCATTTT
CASSEAGERWEPQHF
>.|TRBJ1-2|.|TRBV27
TGTGCCAGCAGTCTCACAGGATCCTATGGCTACACCTTC
CASSLTGSYGYTF